The rows below give T cell receptor beta chains drawn from one sample of a study of post-analysis software for immune sequencing data. TCRdb independently ran MiXCR on the PCR reads; one entry per CDR3 protein. The sample has approximately 690,000 distinct CDR3 sequences; around 64% are singletons. The sequenced sample was blood. These receptors were obtained from a girl under 10 years old with multiple sclerosis. CDR3s leave out the opening cysteine and the closing phenylalanine or tryptophan. Fields, in order: J gene, V gene, CDR3 protein.

j_gene: TRBJ1-2; v_gene: TRBV20-1; CDR3aa: SAATGQRVGYT
j_gene: TRBJ1-2; v_gene: TRBV6-6; CDR3aa: ASSYSNRGLNGYT
j_gene: TRBJ2-5; v_gene: TRBV18; CDR3aa: ASSRLVTETQY
j_gene: TRBJ2-2; v_gene: TRBV9; CDR3aa: ASSVAALAATGELF
j_gene: TRBJ2-2; v_gene: TRBV10-2; CDR3aa: ASSLDPEAGELF
j_gene: TRBJ2-6; v_gene: TRBV7-8; CDR3aa: ASSVRHSSGANVLT
j_gene: TRBJ2-7; v_gene: TRBV20-1; CDR3aa: SAHAGDTNEQY
j_gene: TRBJ2-7; v_gene: TRBV5-1; CDR3aa: ASSYATSGSSYEQY
j_gene: TRBJ2-3; v_gene: TRBV10-3; CDR3aa: AISDYPHLVQPLGDTQY
j_gene: TRBJ2-7; v_gene: TRBV6-5; CDR3aa: ASSSPAGRDPYEQY
j_gene: TRBJ2-7; v_gene: TRBV5-6; CDR3aa: ASSFKREGLHEQY
j_gene: -; v_gene: TRBV6-6; CDR3aa: ASSLAEDYEQY
j_gene: TRBJ2-3; v_gene: TRBV4-1; CDR3aa: ASSQATRADTQY
j_gene: TRBJ2-7; v_gene: TRBV4-1; CDR3aa: ASSQEEGIYEQY
j_gene: TRBJ1-1; v_gene: TRBV6-6; CDR3aa: ASREQGAFLAF